Each of the 10 T cell receptor beta chains below was sequenced from the same sample in a study of response to subunit inactivated influenza vaccine. A single record per CDR3 protein comes from TCRdb applying MiXCR to the RT-PCR reads. Of approximately 570,000 distinct CDR3 sequences listed, roughly 8.2% are singletons. The input for sequencing was PBMCs from blood, taken 23 months after vaccination. The receptors stem from a man aged 50 to 69 who received an inactivated influenza vaccine.

This clonotype was counted ten times or more. The chain combines TRBV2 with TRBJ1-2; D perhaps matches TRBD1 (5 bases). The germline V gene has CDR1 SNHLY and CDR2 FYNNEI. The CDR3 spans 13 residues. The V and J ends lost 7 bases and 6 bases respectively, with 15 bases between them. The CDR3 here is CASNMGVAHGYTF. The CDR3 DNA follows: TGTGCCAGCAATATGGGGGTGGCCCATGGCTACACCTTC.

This clonotype was counted between two and nine times. V gene TRBV29-1 combines with J gene TRBJ2-2; D could derive from TRBD1 or TRBD2 (6 bases each). The CDR3 has 14 residues. Trimming shortened V by 1 base and J by 5 bases, and 11 bases separated the two germline ends. Germline CDR1 and CDR2: SQVTM and ANQGSEA. The CDR3 bases are TGCAGCGTTGAAGGGGGGGCAAGGACCGGGGAGCTGTTTTTT. Protein: CSVEGGARTGELFF.

This clonotype was recorded at least ten times. The chain couples TRBV20-1 to TRBJ2-1, with 7 bases matching TRBD2. CDR1 is DFQATT and CDR2 is SNEGSKA in the germline V gene (reference sequence). This CDR3 contains 15 residues. The CDR3 nucleotides read TGCAGCGTACCGAAGGCGGGAGAGTCCTACAATGAGCAGTTCTTC. It translates to CSVPKAGESYNEQFF.

The sample holds many counts of this clonotype. Here the CDR3 DNA reads TGTGCCAGCAGCTTAGGGTTACTGACCGTAGATACGCAGTATTTT. This sequence encodes CASSLGLLTVDTQYF. The chain combines TRBV11-2 with TRBJ2-3; D is undetermined. CDR3 size: 15 residues. The V and J ends lost 1 base and 5 bases respectively, with 13 bases between them. Germline CDR1 SGHAT, CDR2 FQNNGV.

This clonotype was observed at least ten times. The gene calls are TRBV28 and TRBJ2-5, with 9 positions matching TRBD2. Trimming took 6 bases from V and 0 from J; bases not matched to a gene: 14. Germline V lookup: CDR1 MDHEN, CDR2 SYDVKM. This CDR3 spans 18 amino acids. This CDR3 is CASSPGPSGAYNQETQYF. CDR3 DNA: TGTGCCAGCAGCCCAGGTCCTAGCGGGGCTTATAACCAAGAGACCCAGTACTTC.

This clonotype was counted a few times. The chain employs TRBV3-1 and TRBJ2-7; D is ambiguous. With 1 base removed from V and 5 bases from J, the gap between germline ends came to 9 bases. The length of the CDR3 is 13 residues. The V gene's germline CDR1 is LGHDT and CDR2 YNNKEL (reference sequence). The CDR3, as DNA: TGTGCCAGCAGCCAAGGGGGTCGGAACGAGCAGTACTTC. Translating gives CASSQGGRNEQYF.

The chain links TRBV7-8 to TRBJ2-1; no reliable D call. In germline, CDR1 is SGHVS, CDR2 FQNEAQ. V lost 1 base and J 0 bases, leaving 7 bases between the germline ends. The CDR3 loop spans 15 amino acids. The CDR3 here is CASSLERGSYNEQFF. In DNA form, the CDR3 reads TGTGCCAGCAGCTTAGAACGAGGCTCCTACAATGAGCAGTTCTTC.

This clonotype was seen ten or more times. In nucleotides, the CDR3 is TGCAGCGCTCTGACAGGGATAGCGGCAGATACGCAGTATTTT. Protein sequence: CSALTGIAADTQYF. This chain uses TRBV29-1 with TRBJ2-3; TRBD1 might be the D (7 bases). V shed 7 bases and J shed 4 bases, with 18 bases lying between them. CDR1 and CDR2 from the germline V gene are SQVTM and ANQGSEA. The CDR3 consists of 14 residues.

This clonotype turned up a few times. CDR3 sequence (DNA): TGCAGTGCTAGGGGGGCAGCTAGCGGCTACAATGAGCAGTTCTTC. Translated: CSARGAASGYNEQFF. This chain joins TRBV20-1 and TRBJ2-1; D perhaps matches TRBD2 (7 bases). V dropped 3 bases and J dropped 3 bases, with 15 bases sitting between them. CDR3 length equals 15 residues. CDR1 is DFQATT and CDR2 is SNEGSKA in the germline V gene (reference sequence).

This clonotype has a count of ten or more. The chain employs TRBV7-3 and TRBJ2-1; 10 positions match TRBD2. After removal of 0 bases from V and 5 bases from J, the junction contained 7 bases not matched to a gene. Germline-derived CDR1 and CDR2 are SGHTA and FQGTGA. This CDR3 is built from 17 residues. The CDR3 nucleotides read TGTGCCAGCAGCTTAACGACCACTAGCGGGACCCACAATGAGCAGTTCTTC. Its protein is CASSLTTTSGTHNEQFF.